The clone carrying this T cell receptor beta chain was observed once. Produced via immunoSEQ multiplex PCR; TCRdb's table is partial and in-frame only. The repertoire consists of about 280,000 clones, with about nine tenths occurring once and the leading ten covering about 2.2%. The data were taken from a study of blood T cell repertoires in COVID-19. The sample consisted of peripheral blood. The clonotype was recovered from a woman in her fifties or sixties who had recovered from COVID-19.

The CDR3 loop reads CPPGQGESYEQYF. The CDR3 DNA reads as TGTCCCCCTGGGCAGGGGGAATCCTACGAGCAGTACTTC. The chain joins TRBV13 to TRBJ2-7; 7 nucleotides align to TRBD1. Germline CDR1 PRHDT, CDR2 FYEKMQ (reference sequence). The CDR3 runs 13 residues.